This is a list of T cell receptor beta chains from one sample in a study of naive and memory T cell subsets. TCRdb used MiXCR to reprocess the UMI-ligation and nested PCR reads, holding one entry per CDR3 protein. The sample lists about 85,000 distinct CDR3 sequences, roughly 14% occurring once. The material sequenced was central memory CD4+ T cells from blood. The receptor set was obtained from a human donor in good health. Both conserved end residues are part of each CDR3. Each record gives: D gene, V gene, J gene, clone size, CDR3 DNA, CDR3 protein. The D gene is left open where the match is weak. The size field is filled for only some rows; it gives once, few, many or a size class.

NA,TRBV29-1,TRBJ2-1,NA,TGCAGCGTCCAAAGGGGCGTGAAGAAGGATGAGCAGTTCTTC,CSVQRGVKKDEQFF
NA,TRBV21-1,TRBJ1-2,NA,TGTGCCAGCACCCCGAGGGGGATTCCTAACTATGGCTACACCTTC,CASTPRGIPNYGYTF
TRBD1,TRBV20-1,TRBJ2-7,NA,TGCAGTGCCCCCGATCCGACAGGGAGCTCCTACGAGCAGTACTTC,CSAPDPTGSSYEQYF
NA,TRBV7-3,TRBJ2-7,many,TGTGCCAGCAGCCGAGAGGCTTCCGGTTACTACGAGCAGTACTTC,CASSREASGYYEQYF
NA,TRBV18,TRBJ2-5,many,TGTGCCAGCTCACCACAGGGGCAAGAGACCCAGTACTTC,CASSPQGQETQYF
TRBD1,TRBV20-1,TRBJ1-1,few,TGCAGTGCTGACAGGGTGAACACTGAAGCTTTCTTT,CSADRVNTEAFF
TRBD1,TRBV20-1,TRBJ1-1,many,TGCAGTGCTGTAGGTTTTATACCCGGACAGGTGAACACTGAAGCTTTCTTT,CSAVGFIPGQVNTEAFF
TRBD2,TRBV29-1,TRBJ2-1,few,TGCAGCGTCGTACCGGGACTAGTAAATGAGCAGTTCTTC,CSVVPGLVNEQFF
NA,TRBV7-6,TRBJ2-2,few,TGTGCCAGCAGCTTTCTCGGGAATAACGGGGAGCTGTTTTTT,CASSFLGNNGELFF
NA,TRBV29-1,TRBJ2-1,many,TGCAGCGTTGGGACCGAAAAGTACAATGAGCAGTTCTTC,CSVGTEKYNEQFF
TRBD1,TRBV3-1,TRBJ1-2,NA,TGTGCCAGCAGTCCCGGACAGGTGATGCGTTATGGCTACACCTTC,CASSPGQVMRYGYTF
NA,TRBV10-1,TRBJ2-4,many,TGCGCCAGCAGTGAGGGGTCGACCGGGACCGCAAACGGCATTCAGTACTTC,CASSEGSTGTANGIQYF
TRBD1,TRBV20-1,TRBJ2-5,many,TGCAGTGCCCTCCCGGGACAGAGTGGAGAGACCCAGTACTTC,CSALPGQSGETQYF
NA,TRBV12-3/TRBV12-4,TRBJ2-2,NA,TGTGCCAGCAGGCCGGGAGCGGCCGGGGAGCTGTTTTTT,CASRPGAAGELFF
NA,TRBV12-3/TRBV12-4,TRBJ2-1,NA,TGTGCCAGCAATGAGCAGTTCTTC,CASNEQFF
NA,TRBV20-1,TRBJ2-7,NA,TGCAGTCCTAGCTGGGTTTACGAGCAGTACTTC,CSPSWVYEQYF
NA,TRBV7-9,TRBJ2-5,few,TGTGCTAGCAGCTTAGTGGGGACACTACAAGAGACCCAGTACTTC,CASSLVGTLQETQYF
NA,TRBV7-9,TRBJ2-3,NA,TGTGCCAGCAGCCAAGAACAGGGAGATACGCAGTATTTT,CASSQEQGDTQYF